These 3 T cell receptor beta chains share one sample of origin, sequenced in a study of T cell repertoires in cytomegalovirus infection. These receptors lack a known antigen. In TCRdb, the reads were re-called with MiXCR into one record per CDR3 protein. The profile shows about 60,000 distinct CDR3 sequences, 33% of them singletons. What was sequenced was PBMCs, sequenced either directly or after in vitro stimulation (not recorded which). The receptors come from a human donor in good health (CMV status not recorded). Some clones in this sample may be carry-over from other donors' samples.

Many counts were recorded for this clonotype. This sequence joins TRBV18 and TRBJ1-3; D remains unclear. The V end lost 1 base, the J end lost 2 bases, and 21 bases lay between the germline ends. Germline loops: CDR1 KGHSH, CDR2 LQKENI. The CDR3 consists of 19 residues. CDR3 in DNA: TGTGCCAGCTCACCACGAGGTCCCGCAACCGACCGAACTGGAAACACCATATATTTT. It is translated as CASSPRGPATDRTGNTIYF.

This clonotype was counted only a few times. This chain joins TRBV10-3 and TRBJ1-1, with D perhaps TRBD1 (5 bases). Looked up from germline, CDR1 is ENHRY and CDR2 is SYGVKD. The CDR3 runs 12 residues. Trimming left V 3 bases short and J 7 bases short, with 9 bases between. CDR3: CAISDSTGEAFF. CDR3 DNA: TGTGCCATCAGTGACAGCACAGGTGAAGCTTTCTTT.

This clonotype occurred a few times. The chain joins TRBV7-8 to TRBJ2-5, with 8 nucleotides matching TRBD2. The trim removed 0 bases at V and 0 bases at J, leaving 12 bases unmatched. Per germline, CDR1 SGHVS and CDR2 FQNEAQ. The CDR3 totals 19 residues. The DNA for the CDR3 is TGTGCCAGCAGCTTAGCGCGGGGGGCGGAAGTAAGATACCAAGAGACCCAGTACTTC. Translating it yields CASSLARGAEVRYQETQYF.